This T cell receptor beta chain was recovered during a study of spatial heterogeneity in lung cancer. Time point of the sample: sample taken at primary tumor resection. Tumor, nontumor lung or frozen PBMC supplied whole RNA, sequenced without sorting. There were 72 donors, all of them untreated patients with early-stage non-small cell lung cancer. J lost 3 bases, V lost 5 bases, and 16 bases had no gene match. Per the germline V gene, CDR1 is MRHNA and CDR2 is SNTAGT. This CDR3 region has 19 residues. The study tagged each TCR cDNA molecule with a unique molecular identifier. TCRdb independently ran MiXCR on the 5' RACE reads; one entry per CDR3 protein. The profile shows roughly 46,000 distinct CDR3 sequences, around 11% of them singletons.

This sequence was found in a female donor with early-stage non-small cell lung cancer. The J gene is TRBJ2-3, the V gene TRBV6-4; TRBD1 agrees at 11 bases. The sample was PBMCs, taken at surgery. CDR3 nucleotide sequence: TGTGCCAGCAGTTCCCCGGCCCGGACAGGGGGCGCATTAACAGATACGCAGTATTTT. It is translated as CASSSPARTGGALTDTQYF.